These 20 T cell receptor beta chains share one sample of origin, sequenced in a study of T cell responses to AZD1222 COVID-19 vaccine. Produced via immunoSEQ multiplex PCR; TCRdb's table is partial and in-frame only. The table shows under 100,000 clones, with approximately 83% occurring only once. The sequenced sample was peripheral blood, obtained on day 0 of AZD1222 vaccination. These receptors all stem from an adult in good health.

The chain employs TRBV19 and TRBJ1-2; 9 nucleotides align to TRBD1. Germline V lookup: CDR1 LNHDA, CDR2 SQIVND (reference sequence). Germline trimming cut 5 bases from V and 6 bases from J; bases unmatched to any gene: 1. CDR3 length: 12 residues. CDR3 in DNA: TGTGCCAGTAGTGACAGGGGGGATGGCTACACCTTC. Translating it yields CASSDRGDGYTF.

This sequence joins TRBV11-3 and TRBJ2-1; 9 positions match TRBD2. V lost 4 bases, J lost 4 bases, and 5 bases stayed unmatched. The CDR3 extends over 15 amino acids. Germline V gene data show CDR1 as SGHNT and CDR2 as YENEEA. Written as DNA, the CDR3 is TGTGCCAGCAGCTACGAGACTAGCGGATACAATGAGCAGTTCTTC. Protein product: CASSYETSGYNEQFF.

This clone was seen a single time. The V and J genes are TRBV7-9 and TRBJ2-6; D might be TRBD2 (5 bases). There are 19 residues in the CDR3. With 5 bases removed from V and 2 bases from J, the gap between germline ends came to 22 bases. Per the germline V gene, CDR1 is SEHNR and CDR2 is FQNEAQ (reference sequence). CDR3 in DNA: TGTGCCAGCAGCCCCCAACGGCGGGCGGACCTTCCTGGGGCCAACGTCCTGACTTTC. Protein: CASSPQRRADLPGANVLTF.

The chain joins TRBV7-9 to TRBJ2-7; TRBD2 aligns across 13 bases. In germline, CDR1 is SEHNR, CDR2 FQNEAQ (reference sequence). The CDR3 spans 16 residues. The trim removed 7 bases at V and 8 bases at J, leaving 14 bases unmatched. The chain's CDR3 is CASTSTKVGLAGKQYF. The DNA of the CDR3 is TGTGCCAGCACCTCTACCAAGGTGGGACTAGCGGGGAAGCAGTACTTC.

V usage is TRBV7-2 and J usage is TRBJ2-2, with 9 nucleotides matching TRBD1. The V gene end was trimmed by 7 bases and the J gene end by 3 bases; junction bases not matched to a gene: 6. Germline values: CDR1 SGHTA, CDR2 FQGNSA. The CDR3 has 15 residues. The CDR3 is CASKSRTGDTGELFF. CDR3 DNA: TGTGCCAGCAAATCAAGGACAGGGGACACCGGGGAGCTGTTTTTT.

The chain is built from TRBV2 and TRBJ2-2, with a tentative D call TRBD2 (6 bases). Germline loops: CDR1 SNHLY, CDR2 FYNNEI. V lost 6 bases, J lost 7 bases, and 18 bases lay in between. The CDR3 has 15 amino acids. CDR3: CASSETRGVGGELFF. CDR3 bases: TGTGCCAGCAGCGAGACTAGAGGAGTCGGCGGGGAGCTGTTTTTT.

V gene TRBV7-8 combines with J gene TRBJ2-2; 7 positions match TRBD1. The CDR3 loop spans 14 amino acids. Germline V lookup: CDR1 SGHVS, CDR2 FQNEAQ. V was clipped by 5 bases and J by 5 bases; unmatched bases: 5. The CDR3 spells CASSKVRGTGELFF. The CDR3 coding sequence is TGTGCCAGCAGCAAGGTCAGGGGGACCGGGGAGCTGTTTTTT.

The chain has TRBV7-2 and TRBJ1-4, with D maybe TRBD1 (6 bases). Trimming pared 4 bases from V and 1 base from J, leaving 10 bases between. The CDR3 runs 15 residues. CDR1 SGHTA and CDR2 FQGNSA come from the germline V gene. CDR3 coding DNA: TGTGCCAGCAGCTCATCAGGGGTAACTAATGAAAAACTGTTTTTT. Its protein is CASSSSGVTNEKLFF.

The V call is TRBV2, the J call TRBJ2-3; D gene uncertain. Germline assignment: CDR1 SNHLY and CDR2 FYNNEI. V lost 0 bases, J lost 6 bases, and 4 bases lay in between. The CDR3 consists of 12 residues. CDR3 DNA: TGTGCCAGCAGTGAAGCGCGGGATACGCAGTATTTT. Its translation is CASSEARDTQYF.

The gene calls are TRBV29-1 and TRBJ2-5; TRBD1 aligns across 7 bases. Looked up from germline, CDR1 is SQVTM and CDR2 is ANQGSEA. The CDR3 length is 13 residues. The J segment lost 4 bases and the V segment lost 4 bases, leaving 6 bases of the junction unmatched. CDR3 sequence: CSVGDRAAETQYF. The CDR3 coding sequence is TGCAGCGTTGGTGACAGGGCAGCAGAGACCCAGTACTTC.

V and J are TRBV7-2 and TRBJ1-5; weak D call: TRBD1 (6 bases). CDR1 is SGHTA, CDR2 FQGNSA, per germline. The germline V and J ends were trimmed by 0 bases and 7 bases, with 13 bases remaining between them. CDR3 length: 15 amino acids. CDR3 DNA sequence: TGTGCCAGCAGCTTAGCTTCGGGGGGCGACCAGCCCCAGCATTTT. Encoded protein: CASSLASGGDQPQHF.

J is TRBJ2-5 and V is TRBV4-3; D unresolved. V lost 1 base, J lost 9 bases, and 15 bases lay in between. The CDR3 loop spans 14 amino acids. Germline CDR1 is LGHNA and CDR2 is YSLEER. The CDR3, as DNA: TGCGCCAGCAGCCAAGTTTTAGCCCAAGAAGCCCAGTACTTC. It codes for CASSQVLAQEAQYF.

Only one count was recorded for this clone. This rearrangement joins TRBV28 to TRBJ1-3; 9 bases line up with TRBD1. V trimming: 5 bases; J trimming: 1 base; junction bases outside the gene matches: 6. Germline V gene lookup returns CDR1 MDHEN and CDR2 SYDVKM. The CDR3 is 16 amino acids. DNA of the CDR3: TGTGCCAGCAGTCCCCCGGGACAGGGATCTGGAAACACCATATATTTT. Translated, it gives CASSPPGQGSGNTIYF.

V and J are TRBV12-3 or TRBV12-4 and TRBJ1-4; D call uncertain. The ends were cut back, 3 bases at V and 7 bases at J, with 6 bases in the middle. The length of the CDR3 is 12 residues. CDR3 sequence reads: CASSFSLEKLFF. The CDR3 DNA sequence: TGTGCCAGCAGTTTCTCCCTTGAAAAACTGTTTTTT.

The chain couples TRBV15 to TRBJ2-5, with 10 bases identical to TRBD2. J lost 5 bases, V lost 3 bases, and 6 bases had no gene match. Germline assignment: CDR1 LNHNV and CDR2 YYDKDF (reference sequence). The length of the CDR3 is 15 residues. This CDR3 is CATSSPGTSVETQYF. CDR3 nucleotide sequence: TGTGCCACCAGCAGTCCCGGGACTAGCGTGGAGACCCAGTACTTC.

The chain recombines TRBV28 with TRBJ1-2; no definite D call. V was shortened by 2 bases and J by 2 bases, with 9 bases between the two germline ends. The CDR3 covers 14 residues. The germline gives CDR1 MDHEN, CDR2 SYDVKM. Here the CDR3 reads CASSLSTRNYGYTF. In DNA, the CDR3 is TGTGCCAGCAGTTTAAGCACCCGGAACTATGGCTACACCTTC.

The table lists this clone with a count of one. This sequence joins TRBV9 and TRBJ1-6, with 7 bases identical to TRBD1. After removal of 3 bases from V and 7 bases from J, the junction contained 4 bases not matched to a gene. Germline CDR1 is SGDLS and CDR2 is YYNGEE. The CDR3 is made up of 14 amino acids. The DNA for the CDR3 is TGTGCCAGCAGCGGACAGGGAGGGAATTCACCCCTCCACTTT. Protein: CASSGQGGNSPLHF. Together with reference TRBV9 and TRBJ1-6, the CDR3 gives the full variable domain: DSGVTQTPKHLITATGQRVTLRCSPRSGDLSVYWYQQSLDQGLQFLIQYYNGEERAKGNILERFSAQQFPDLHSELNLSSLELGDSALYFCASSGQGGNSPLHFGNGTRLTVT.

This sequence joins TRBV6-5 and TRBJ2-1; 9 bases agree with TRBD2. CDR1 and CDR2 (germline): MNHEY, SVGAGI. Losses at the gene ends were 0 bases for V and 8 bases for J; bases not matched to a gene: 5. The CDR3 sequence is 15 residues long. The CDR3 loop is CASSYSSGSADEQFF. CDR3 bases: TGTGCCAGCAGTTACTCTAGCGGGAGTGCCGATGAGCAGTTCTTC.

CDR3 in amino acids: CASSIDRPGGNTEAFF. CDR3 nucleotide sequence: TGTGCCAGTAGTATAGATCGCCCAGGGGGGAACACTGAAGCTTTCTTT. V usage is TRBV19 and J usage is TRBJ1-1; 7 bases are shared with TRBD1. V lost 0 bases and J lost 1; bases outside the gene matches: 5. CDR1 is LNHDA and CDR2 is SQIVND in the germline V gene (reference sequence). The length of the CDR3 is 16 residues.

The gene calls are TRBV30 and TRBJ1-5; D is unclear. There are 13 residues in the CDR3. V was trimmed by 5 bases and J by 9 bases, leaving 17 bases between them. Germline CDR1 and CDR2: GTSNPN and SVGIG (reference sequence). CDR3 protein: CAWASGLSGPQHF. The CDR3 nucleotides read TGTGCCTGGGCCTCCGGGCTCTCGGGGCCCCAGCATTTT.